These T cell receptor beta chains were read from a single sample in a study of blood T cell repertoires in COVID-19. TCRdb's table, derived via immunoSEQ multiplex PCR, lists solely in-frame clones and lacks some. The table lists about 410,000 clones, approximately 89% of them singletons. The sample consisted of PBMCs or T cells enriched from blood (not recorded which). These receptors were taken from a young woman who had recovered from COVID-19. The CDR3 runs from the conserved cysteine through the conserved F or W. A D gene is named only where the DNA matches it firmly. Clone sizes are given selectively: once, few, many, or a class where the clone is expanded.

cdr3_length | j_call | d_call | v_call | clone_size | cdr3_nt | cdr3_aa
16 | TRBJ2-2 | TRBD1 | TRBV27 | - | TGTGCCAGCCCACCGGGACAGGGGGCAAAGGCCGGGGAGCTGTTTTTT | CASPPGQGAKAGELFF
15 | TRBJ2-2 | TRBD1 | TRBV6-5 | - | TGTGCCAGCAGCCGCGGGACAGGAAAAACCGGGGAGCTGTTTTTT | CASSRGTGKTGELFF
14 | TRBJ1-1 | TRBD1 | TRBV27 | once | TGTGCCAGCAGTTCGGACAGGGGAGGCACTGAAGCTTTCTTT | CASSSDRGGTEAFF
11 | TRBJ2-1 | - | TRBV10-2 | - | TGCGCCAGCACTAGCCTCGATGAGCAGTTCTTC | CASTSLDEQFF
17 | TRBJ1-2 | TRBD1 | TRBV6-2/TRBV6-3 | - | TGTGCCAGCAGTTATGTACCTTGGGGACAGGGGTACTATGGCTACACCTTC | CASSYVPWGQGYYGYTF
15 | TRBJ1-5 | TRBD1 | TRBV13 | - | TGTGCCAGCAGCTTGGGCAGGGGGCTGCGTCAGCCCCAGCATTTT | CASSLGRGLRQPQHF
15 | TRBJ1-6 | - | TRBV30 | - | TGTGCCTGGAGTGGGGGGGTCCGATTTAATTCACCCCTCCACTTT | CAWSGGVRFNSPLHF
14 | TRBJ2-1 | TRBD2 | TRBV7-2 | - | TGTGCCAGCAGCTTAGGGCCCCTAGCGGGGGAGCAGTTCTTC | CASSLGPLAGEQFF
18 | TRBJ2-5 | TRBD2 | TRBV7-9 | once | TGTGCCAGCAGCTTAGCGCGGGGTAGCGGGAGGAGTTCGGAGACCCAGTACTTC | CASSLARGSGRSSETQYF
16 | TRBJ2-3 | - | TRBV6-1 | - | TGTGCCAGCAGTGACTTGTGGGGAGCTAGCACAGATACGCAGTATTTT | CASSDLWGASTDTQYF
15 | TRBJ2-2 | TRBD2 | TRBV19 | - | TGTGCCAGTAGCGCACTAGCGGGAGGCACCGGGGAGCTGTTTTTT | CASSALAGGTGELFF
19 | TRBJ1-6 | TRBD1 | TRBV28 | - | TGTGCCAGCAGTCCACCCTTGGGACAGCATAGCTCCTATAATTCACCCCTCCACTTT | CASSPPLGQHSSYNSPLHF
13 | TRBJ1-2 | - | TRBV5-8 | - | TGTGCCAGCAGCTTGTTGACTTCTCCGAGCTACACCTTC | CASSLLTSPSYTF
14 | TRBJ2-7 | TRBD2 | TRBV3-1/TRBV3-2 | - | TGTGCCAGCAGCCCAATAGCGGGAGGGGACGAGCAGTACTTC | CASSPIAGGDEQYF
13 | TRBJ1-2 | - | TRBV27 | - | TGTGCCAGCGGTATAGGGGCAGGGCGCGGCTACACCTTC | CASGIGAGRGYTF
16 | TRBJ2-2 | TRBD1 | TRBV4-1 | - | TGCGCCAGCAGCCAAAAGGGACAGTCGAACACCGGGGAGCTGTTTTTT | CASSQKGQSNTGELFF
15 | TRBJ2-1 | TRBD2 | TRBV11-2 | - | TGTGCCAGCAGCTTAAGCCCCGGGACTAGCGGGAGTTGGTTCTTC | CASSLSPGTSGSWFF
16 | TRBJ1-6 | TRBD1 | TRBV28 | once | TGTGCCAGCAATCCCCCCGGGACAGGATATAATTCACCCCTCCACTTT | CASNPPGTGYNSPLHF
18 | TRBJ2-7 | TRBD2 | TRBV13 | - | TGTGCCAGCAGCTTAGGTGGATTGGGACGGGGGGACTCCTACGAGCAGTACTTC | CASSLGGLGRGDSYEQYF
16 | TRBJ1-5 | TRBD1 | TRBV19 | - | TGTGCCAGTAGTATAGGGCATGACAGGGCCAATCAGCCCCAGCATTTT | CASSIGHDRANQPQHF
18 | TRBJ2-2 | TRBD2 | TRBV9 | - | TGTGCCAGCAGCGTAGATTCTAGCGGGAGTGGGCTCCCCGGGGAGCTGTTTTTT | CASSVDSSGSGLPGELFF
14 | TRBJ1-5 | - | TRBV6-2/TRBV6-3 | - | TGTGCCAGCAGTCCCGGGAGGTCATGGGAGGCCCAGCATTTT | CASSPGRSWEAQHF
16 | TRBJ2-1 | TRBD2 | TRBV7-3 | - | TGTGCCAGCAGCTGGGGACTAGCGGAGCATGGGAATGAGCAGTTCTTC | CASSWGLAEHGNEQFF
13 | TRBJ1-3 | - | TRBV27 | - | TGTGCCAGCAGTTTTAACTCTGGAAACACCATATATTTT | CASSFNSGNTIYF
15 | TRBJ2-7 | - | TRBV7-2 | once | TGTGCCAGCAGCTTAGAACCGGGGTTCCCCTACGAGCAGTACTTC | CASSLEPGFPYEQYF
15 | TRBJ2-7 | - | TRBV4-2 | - | TGTGCCAGCAGCCAGCCGGACAGACTCTCCTACGAGCAGTACTTC | CASSQPDRLSYEQYF
16 | TRBJ2-3 | TRBD2 | TRBV28 | - | TGTGCCAGCAGTTTTCTAGCGGGAGGCGGATCAGATACGCAGTATTTT | CASSFLAGGGSDTQYF
16 | TRBJ1-6 | - | TRBV30 | - | TGTGCCTGGGGTGCAGGGGTGAGCTCCTATAATTCACCCCTCCACTTT | CAWGAGVSSYNSPLHF
12 | TRBJ1-1 | - | TRBV30 | - | TGTGCCTGGAGCAGGCAGGGCACTGAAGCTTTCTTT | CAWSRQGTEAFF
14 | TRBJ1-2 | TRBD1 | TRBV20-1 | - | TGCAGTGCTAGTTCCCGGGACAGGGTCTCTGGCTACACCTTC | CSASSRDRVSGYTF
15 | TRBJ1-6 | TRBD1 | TRBV9 | many | TGTGCCAGCAGCGTAGAGACAGGGGAAAATTCACCCCTCCACTTT | CASSVETGENSPLHF
12 | TRBJ1-2 | - | TRBV2 | - | TGTGCCAGCATCAGGACAGCGAGGGGCTACACCTTC | CASIRTARGYTF
14 | TRBJ1-4 | TRBD1 | TRBV30 | once | TGTGCCTGGACGCATGGGACAGGGGATGAAAAACTGTTTTTT | CAWTHGTGDEKLFF
16 | TRBJ2-1 | - | TRBV7-6 | - | TGTGCCAGCAGCGCGCTAATGAGTGGCTCCTACAATGAGCAGTTCTTC | CASSALMSGSYNEQFF
17 | TRBJ2-1 | TRBD1 | TRBV19 | - | TGTGCCAGTAGTACAGGGGGAGGGACAGGGTTTCACAATGAGCAGTTCTTC | CASSTGGGTGFHNEQFF
14 | TRBJ2-4 | TRBD2 | TRBV7-2 | - | TGTGCCAGCAGTCATAGCGGGGGGGGAGACATTCAGTACTTC | CASSHSGGGDIQYF
14 | TRBJ1-5 | - | TRBV29-1 | - | TGCAGCGCCCGAGCCTCAGGGGTCAATCAGCCCCAGCATTTT | CSARASGVNQPQHF
15 | TRBJ2-7 | TRBD1 | TRBV28 | - | TGTGCCAGTACTCTGGACAGGGGGCCATTTTACGAGCAGTACTTC | CASTLDRGPFYEQYF
16 | TRBJ2-5 | TRBD2 | TRBV7-8 | - | TGTGCCAGCAGCCCCATCACCGGGGGGAACCAAGAGACCCAGTACTTC | CASSPITGGNQETQYF
14 | TRBJ1-4 | TRBD1 | TRBV19 | - | TGTGCCAGTACTGCACAGGGGATCAGGGAAAAACTGTTTTTT | CASTAQGIREKLFF
15 | TRBJ1-4 | - | TRBV19 | - | TGTGCCAGTAGTATAGGTTGGGGCGGCGGAGAAAAACTGTTTTTT | CASSIGWGGGEKLFF
13 | TRBJ2-7 | TRBD1 | TRBV5-1 | - | TGCGCCAGCAGCTTGGCCCAGGGGGTCGAGCAGTACTTC | CASSLAQGVEQYF
11 | TRBJ1-2 | - | TRBV6-4 | - | TGTGCCAAGCATATCGACTATGGCTACACCTTC | CAKHIDYGYTF
15 | TRBJ1-6 | - | TRBV6-5 | - | TGTGCCAGCAGTTATTACCGAGGTTTGAGTTCACCCCTCCACTTT | CASSYYRGLSSPLHF
14 | TRBJ2-1 | TRBD2 | TRBV6-5 | - | TGTGCCAGCAGTTGGGGAGGGAGTGGGAATGAGCAGTTCTTC | CASSWGGSGNEQFF
16 | TRBJ1-1 | - | TRBV5-1 | - | TGCGCCAGCAGCTTGATCTCAGGAAGGATGAACACTGAAGCTTTCTTT | CASSLISGRMNTEAFF
15 | TRBJ1-2 | - | TRBV11-2 | - | TGTGCCAGCTTCCCTTCTCACTTAGCTAACTATGGCTACACCTTC | CASFPSHLANYGYTF
15 | TRBJ2-3 | TRBD1 | TRBV19 | - | TGTGCCAGTAGTAAAGGACAGGCCCGCACAGATACGCAGTATTTT | CASSKGQARTDTQYF
14 | TRBJ1-1 | TRBD1 | TRBV5-1 | - | TGCGCCAGCAGCGTGGACAGGGCGAACACTGAAGCTTTCTTT | CASSVDRANTEAFF
16 | TRBJ2-2 | TRBD2 | TRBV11-3 | - | TGTGCCAGCAGCTCAACCGGGACTAGCGGGAAAAGGGAGCTGTTTTTT | CASSSTGTSGKRELFF
12 | TRBJ1-1 | - | TRBV11-1 | - | TGTGCCAGCAGCTTAGGTGTCGCTGAAGCTTTCTTT | CASSLGVAEAFF
13 | TRBJ2-2 | TRBD1 | TRBV5-4 | - | TGTGCCAGCAGGCGACAGGGCTCCGGGGAGCTGTTTTTT | CASRRQGSGELFF
15 | TRBJ1-5 | - | TRBV18 | - | TGTGCCAGCTCAACCGGGGAGGGGATGCTCCAGCCCCAGCATTTT | CASSTGEGMLQPQHF
16 | TRBJ1-6 | - | TRBV19 | - | TGTGCCAGTAGTATTGGCAGGTTCTCCTATAATTCACCCCTCCACTTT | CASSIGRFSYNSPLHF
15 | TRBJ2-7 | - | TRBV14 | - | TGTGCCAGCAGCCAGCCCGGCCAGGGTACCTACGAGCAGTACTTC | CASSQPGQGTYEQYF
14 | TRBJ1-1 | TRBD1 | TRBV18 | - | TGTGCCAGCTCACAGGGAACAGGGGGCACTGAAGCTTTCTTT | CASSQGTGGTEAFF